The rows below give T cell receptor beta chains drawn from one sample of a study of T cell changes during pregnancy in multiple sclerosis. Sequenced by immunoSEQ multiplex PCR; TCRdb stores in-frame clones only, minus some. The table lists around 64,000 clones, approximately 93% of them singletons. The sequencing used CD8+ T cells from peripheral blood mononuclear cells, collected in the third trimester of pregnancy. These receptor sequences come from a female donor with multiple sclerosis, enrolled in a pregnancy study. Each CDR3 is given with its conserved first and last residue. The D gene is left open where the match is weak. Expanded clones are given a class, and other clones once, few, many or no size at all.

j_gene: TRBJ2-7
abundance: -
v_gene: TRBV6-6
d_gene: TRBD2
CDR3aa: CASSYRDYAEQYF
CDR3nt: TGTGCCAGCAGTTACCGGGACTATGCAGAGCAGTACTTC

j_gene: TRBJ1-5
abundance: -
v_gene: TRBV23-1
d_gene: TRBD1
CDR3aa: CASSQSGTAIKSNQPQHF
CDR3nt: TGCGCCAGCAGTCAATCCGGGACAGCCATCAAGAGCAATCAGCCCCAGCATTTT

j_gene: TRBJ1-5
abundance: once
v_gene: TRBV19
d_gene: TRBD1
CDR3aa: CASGTVISPQHF
CDR3nt: TGTGCCAGCGGGACAGTAATCAGCCCCCAGCATTTT

j_gene: TRBJ2-3
abundance: -
v_gene: TRBV30
d_gene: TRBD1
CDR3aa: CAWSVGTGGFTTDTQYF
CDR3nt: TGTGCCTGGAGTGTAGGGACAGGGGGCTTTACCACAGATACGCAGTATTTT

j_gene: TRBJ2-7
abundance: -
v_gene: TRBV27
d_gene: -
CDR3aa: CASSLTTSVSYEQYF
CDR3nt: TGTGCCAGCAGTTTAACGACATCAGTCAGTTACGAGCAGTACTTC

j_gene: TRBJ2-5
abundance: -
v_gene: TRBV4-3
d_gene: -
CDR3aa: CARGQADPGDDRETQYF
CDR3nt: TGCGCCCGTGGCCAAGCGGACCCGGGAGATGATAGAGAGACCCAGTACTTC

j_gene: TRBJ1-4
abundance: -
v_gene: TRBV28
d_gene: -
CDR3aa: CASSLGGESEKLFF
CDR3nt: TGTGCCAGCAGTTTAGGGGGGGAAAGTGAAAAACTGTTTTTT

j_gene: TRBJ2-7
abundance: once
v_gene: TRBV14
d_gene: TRBD2
CDR3aa: CASSLTSAQQYF
CDR3nt: TGTGCCAGCAGCCTGACTAGCGCCCAGCAGTACTTC

j_gene: TRBJ2-5
abundance: -
v_gene: TRBV6-5
d_gene: TRBD2
CDR3aa: CASSYRPSGSWETQYF
CDR3nt: TGTGCCAGCAGTTATAGGCCTAGCGGGAGCTGGGAGACCCAGTACTTC

j_gene: TRBJ1-1
abundance: -
v_gene: TRBV9
d_gene: TRBD1
CDR3aa: CASSPLGTGGTEAFF
CDR3nt: TGTGCCAGCAGCCCCCTCGGGACAGGGGGTACTGAAGCTTTCTTT

j_gene: TRBJ1-2
abundance: -
v_gene: TRBV25-1
d_gene: -
CDR3aa: CASSESWAGGGYTF
CDR3nt: TGTGCCAGCAGTGAATCCTGGGCGGGAGGGGGCTACACCTTC

j_gene: TRBJ2-7
abundance: -
v_gene: TRBV6-5
d_gene: -
CDR3aa: CASAQGGQFSYEQYF
CDR3nt: TGTGCCAGCGCGCAGGGTGGCCAATTCTCCTACGAGCAGTATTTC

j_gene: TRBJ1-2
abundance: -
v_gene: TRBV4-3
d_gene: -
CDR3aa: CASSQDLRSRAGGYTF
CDR3nt: TGCGCCAGCAGCCAAGATCTTAGATCCAGGGCTGGTGGCTACACCTTC

j_gene: TRBJ1-3
abundance: -
v_gene: TRBV30
d_gene: TRBD1
CDR3aa: CAWSHRGGAYSGNTIYF
CDR3nt: TGTGCCTGGAGCCACCGAGGGGGCGCCTACTCTGGAAACACCATATATTTT

j_gene: TRBJ2-7
abundance: -
v_gene: TRBV5-6
d_gene: -
CDR3aa: CASSLWAVPTYEQYF
CDR3nt: TGTGCCAGCAGCTTGTGGGCAGTTCCCACCTACGAGCAGTACTTC

j_gene: TRBJ2-2
abundance: -
v_gene: TRBV27
d_gene: TRBD2
CDR3aa: CASSLAGVSTGELFF
CDR3nt: TGTGCCAGCAGTTTAGCGGGAGTTAGTACCGGGGAGCTGTTTTTT

j_gene: TRBJ1-1
abundance: -
v_gene: TRBV6-1
d_gene: -
CDR3aa: CASSPRTELNTEAFF
CDR3nt: TGTGCCAGCAGTCCCCGGACAGAGCTGAACACTGAAGCTTTCTTT

j_gene: TRBJ2-5
abundance: -
v_gene: TRBV5-1
d_gene: -
CDR3aa: CASSLEGGDQETQYF
CDR3nt: TGCGCCAGCAGCTTAGAGGGAGGAGACCAAGAGACCCAGTACTTC

j_gene: TRBJ1-5
abundance: -
v_gene: TRBV30
d_gene: -
CDR3aa: CAWSQGTNQPQHF
CDR3nt: TGTGCCTGGAGTCAGGGGACCAATCAGCCCCAGCATTTT

j_gene: TRBJ2-7
abundance: -
v_gene: TRBV19
d_gene: TRBD2
CDR3aa: CASSRGVYEQYF
CDR3nt: TGTGCCAGTAGTCGGGGGGTCTACGAGCAGTACTTC

j_gene: TRBJ2-2
abundance: once
v_gene: TRBV5-1
d_gene: TRBD2
CDR3aa: CASSLTWTSGRARTAGELFF
CDR3nt: TGCGCCAGCAGCTTAACTTGGACTAGCGGGAGGGCCCGTACGGCCGGGGAGCTGTTTTTT

j_gene: TRBJ2-1
abundance: -
v_gene: TRBV9
d_gene: -
CDR3aa: CASSGLTGYEQFF
CDR3nt: TGTGCCAGCTCCGGGCTCACGGGGTATGAGCAGTTCTTC

j_gene: TRBJ2-7
abundance: -
v_gene: TRBV27
d_gene: -
CDR3aa: CASSLGPAYEQYF
CDR3nt: TGTGCCAGCAGTTTGGGGCCAGCCTACGAGCAGTACTTC

j_gene: TRBJ1-2
abundance: -
v_gene: TRBV5-8
d_gene: -
CDR3aa: CASSLRPGPPFYGYTF
CDR3nt: TGTGCCAGCAGCTTACGACCAGGGCCCCCCTTCTATGGCTACACCTTC

j_gene: TRBJ1-2
abundance: -
v_gene: TRBV7-3
d_gene: -
CDR3aa: CASSLKPTLQGRSGYTF
CDR3nt: TGTGCCAGCAGCTTAAAACCTACTCTGCAGGGAAGGTCGGGCTACACCTTC

j_gene: TRBJ2-7
abundance: -
v_gene: TRBV27
d_gene: TRBD1
CDR3aa: CASSPRDRDEQYF
CDR3nt: TGTGCCAGCAGTCCAAGGGACAGGGACGAGCAGTACTTC

j_gene: TRBJ2-5
abundance: -
v_gene: TRBV7-9
d_gene: TRBD2
CDR3aa: CASTPLAGAQETQYF
CDR3nt: TGTGCCAGCACCCCCCTAGCGGGAGCCCAAGAGACCCAGTACTTC

j_gene: TRBJ2-7
abundance: -
v_gene: TRBV4-1
d_gene: TRBD1
CDR3aa: CASSQQTGKGYEQYF
CDR3nt: TGCGCCAGCAGCCAACAGACAGGGAAGGGCTACGAGCAGTACTTC

j_gene: TRBJ2-4
abundance: few
v_gene: TRBV11-2
d_gene: -
CDR3aa: CASRGGLQYF
CDR3nt: TGTGCCAGCCGGGGAGGACTTCAGTACTTC

j_gene: TRBJ1-5
abundance: -
v_gene: TRBV27
d_gene: -
CDR3aa: CASGTGSRVNQPQHF
CDR3nt: TGTGCCAGTGGAACAGGTAGCAGGGTAAATCAGCCCCAGCATTTT

j_gene: TRBJ2-7
abundance: -
v_gene: TRBV11-2
d_gene: TRBD1
CDR3aa: CASSLGTGSYEQYF
CDR3nt: TGTGCCAGCAGCTTAGGGACAGGGTCCTACGAGCAGTACTTC

j_gene: TRBJ1-1
abundance: -
v_gene: TRBV5-6
d_gene: TRBD1
CDR3aa: CASSLGTGVLNTEAFF
CDR3nt: TGTGCCAGCAGCTTGGGGACAGGGGTATTGAACACTGAAGCTTTCTTT

j_gene: TRBJ2-3
abundance: -
v_gene: TRBV5-1
d_gene: -
CDR3aa: CASSLGAIPDTQYF
CDR3nt: TGCGCCAGCAGCTTAGGGGCCATTCCAGATACGCAGTATTTT

j_gene: TRBJ2-1
abundance: -
v_gene: TRBV27
d_gene: TRBD2
CDR3aa: CASSWTSGYYNEQFF
CDR3nt: TGTGCCAGCAGTTGGACTAGCGGATACTACAATGAGCAGTTCTTC

j_gene: TRBJ2-1
abundance: -
v_gene: TRBV7-9
d_gene: TRBD2
CDR3aa: CASSLGGGRTSYNEQFF
CDR3nt: TGTGCCAGCAGCTTAGGGGGCGGGAGGACCTCCTACAATGAGCAGTTCTTC

j_gene: TRBJ1-2
abundance: -
v_gene: TRBV19
d_gene: -
CDR3aa: CASSIVAEDYGYTF
CDR3nt: TGTGCCAGTAGTATTGTTGCGGAGGACTATGGCTACACCTTC

j_gene: TRBJ1-4
abundance: once
v_gene: TRBV6-4
d_gene: -
CDR3aa: CASSDPREGGKLFF
CDR3nt: TGTGCCAGCAGTGACCCCCGGGAAGGCGGAAAACTGTTTTTT

j_gene: TRBJ2-5
abundance: -
v_gene: TRBV2
d_gene: TRBD1
CDR3aa: CASREAGTGMETQYF
CDR3nt: TGTGCCAGCAGAGAGGCCGGGACAGGGATGGAGACCCAGTACTTC

j_gene: TRBJ2-7
abundance: -
v_gene: TRBV7-6
d_gene: TRBD1
CDR3aa: CASSLGQGVYEQYF
CDR3nt: TGTGCCAGCAGCTTAGGACAGGGAGTTTACGAGCAGTACTTC

j_gene: TRBJ2-1
abundance: -
v_gene: TRBV2
d_gene: -
CDR3aa: CASSKLNPGGNEQFF
CDR3nt: TGTGCCAGCAGTAAATTGAACCCCGGAGGGAATGAGCAGTTCTTC

j_gene: TRBJ1-5
abundance: -
v_gene: TRBV27
d_gene: -
CDR3aa: CASSILNNQPQHF
CDR3nt: TGTGCCAGCAGTATCCTAAACAATCAGCCCCAGCATTTT

j_gene: TRBJ2-7
abundance: -
v_gene: TRBV19
d_gene: TRBD2
CDR3aa: CASSIAGGGYEQYF
CDR3nt: TGTGCCAGTAGTATTGCGGGAGGCGGCTACGAGCAGTACTTC

j_gene: TRBJ2-1
abundance: -
v_gene: TRBV19
d_gene: TRBD2
CDR3aa: CASRPGLAGFNEQFF
CDR3nt: TGTGCCAGTCGCCCGGGACTAGCGGGCTTTAATGAGCAGTTCTTC

j_gene: TRBJ2-4
abundance: -
v_gene: TRBV28
d_gene: TRBD2
CDR3aa: CASSPSSGATSKNIQYF
CDR3nt: TGTGCCAGCAGCCCGTCGAGCGGGGCGACTTCCAAAAACATTCAGTACTTC

j_gene: TRBJ1-5
abundance: -
v_gene: TRBV28
d_gene: -
CDR3aa: CASSLIRGVRNQPQHF
CDR3nt: TGTGCCAGCAGTTTAATCAGGGGTGTGCGCAATCAGCCCCAGCATTTT

j_gene: TRBJ2-7
abundance: -
v_gene: TRBV28
d_gene: -
CDR3aa: CASSFRAETYEQYF
CDR3nt: TGTGCCAGCAGTTTCCGAGCGGAGACCTACGAGCAGTACTTC

j_gene: TRBJ1-1
abundance: -
v_gene: TRBV6-5
d_gene: TRBD1
CDR3aa: CASRTGTGNTEAFF
CDR3nt: TGTGCCAGCAGGACCGGGACAGGGAACACTGAAGCTTTCTTT

j_gene: TRBJ2-1
abundance: -
v_gene: TRBV10-3
d_gene: TRBD1
CDR3aa: CAISGTGKQFF
CDR3nt: TGTGCCATCAGCGGGACAGGGAAACAGTTCTTC

j_gene: TRBJ1-3
abundance: -
v_gene: TRBV6-1
d_gene: TRBD1
CDR3aa: CATPGQVRNTIYF
CDR3nt: TGTGCCACCCCGGGACAGGTTAGGAACACCATATATTTT

j_gene: TRBJ1-3
abundance: -
v_gene: TRBV28
d_gene: -
CDR3aa: CASSLGGSGNTIYF
CDR3nt: TGTGCCAGCAGTCTTGGGGGGTCTGGAAACACCATATATTTT

j_gene: TRBJ2-7
abundance: once
v_gene: TRBV4-1
d_gene: TRBD1
CDR3aa: CASSQGQGIVYEQYF
CDR3nt: TGCGCCAGCAGCCAGGGACAGGGGATTGTCTACGAGCAGTACTTC

j_gene: TRBJ1-2
abundance: -
v_gene: TRBV25-1
d_gene: TRBD1
CDR3aa: CASRPGQGANYGYTF
CDR3nt: TGTGCCAGCAGGCCGGGACAGGGAGCTAACTATGGCTACACCTTC

j_gene: TRBJ2-5
abundance: -
v_gene: TRBV19
d_gene: TRBD1
CDR3aa: CASRQGYETQYF
CDR3nt: TGTGCCAGTAGACAGGGGTATGAGACCCAGTACTTC

j_gene: TRBJ2-2
abundance: -
v_gene: TRBV29-1
d_gene: -
CDR3aa: CSVEDISLNTGELFF
CDR3nt: TGCAGCGTTGAAGACATTTCACTGAACACCGGGGAGCTGTTTTTT

j_gene: TRBJ2-1
abundance: -
v_gene: TRBV5-4
d_gene: -
CDR3aa: CASSLERNLRVNEQFF
CDR3nt: TGTGCCAGCAGCTTAGAGCGGAACTTAAGGGTCAATGAGCAGTTCTTC